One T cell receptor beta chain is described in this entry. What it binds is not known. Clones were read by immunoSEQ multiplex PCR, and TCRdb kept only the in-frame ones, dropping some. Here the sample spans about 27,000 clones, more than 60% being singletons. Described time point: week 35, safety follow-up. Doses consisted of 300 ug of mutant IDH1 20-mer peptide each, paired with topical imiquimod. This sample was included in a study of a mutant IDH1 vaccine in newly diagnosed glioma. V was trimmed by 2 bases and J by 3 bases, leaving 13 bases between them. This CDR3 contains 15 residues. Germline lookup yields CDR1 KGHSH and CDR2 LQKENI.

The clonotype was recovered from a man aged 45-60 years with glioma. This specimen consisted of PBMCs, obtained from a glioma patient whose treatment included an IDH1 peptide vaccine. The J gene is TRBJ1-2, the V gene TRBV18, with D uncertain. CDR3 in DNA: TGTGCCAGCTCACCATCATCCGCTCCCGACTATGGCTACACCTTC. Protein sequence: CASSPSSAPDYGYTF.